This T cell receptor (beta chain) came from a study of T cells in Graves' hyperthyroidism and ophthalmopathy. This clonotype was observed many times. RNA transcripts served as the template for amplifying TCR beta CDR3 regions. First-round RT-PCR targeting the TCR CDR3 was performed with the HTBI primer set. TCRdb re-derived calls from the multiplex PCR reads in MiXCR, one entry per CDR3 protein. The repertoire holds almost 600,000 distinct CDR3 sequences, about 14% seen once, with 5.8% in the top ten. V was pared by 4 bases and J by 3 bases, with 6 bases of the junction left unmatched. Germline V gives CDR1 SGHTA, CDR2 FQGTGA. The CDR3 spans 15 residues.

The J gene is TRBJ2-1, the V gene TRBV7-3; 7 bases map to TRBD1. The TCR was taken from a woman younger than 45 with Graves' hyperthyroidism that later progressed to Graves' ophthalmopathy. Sequencing was done on a sample of blood. CDR3 region: CASSSSGTVYNEQFF. CDR3 in DNA: TGTGCCAGCAGCTCCTCCGGGACAGTCTACAATGAGCAGTTCTTC.